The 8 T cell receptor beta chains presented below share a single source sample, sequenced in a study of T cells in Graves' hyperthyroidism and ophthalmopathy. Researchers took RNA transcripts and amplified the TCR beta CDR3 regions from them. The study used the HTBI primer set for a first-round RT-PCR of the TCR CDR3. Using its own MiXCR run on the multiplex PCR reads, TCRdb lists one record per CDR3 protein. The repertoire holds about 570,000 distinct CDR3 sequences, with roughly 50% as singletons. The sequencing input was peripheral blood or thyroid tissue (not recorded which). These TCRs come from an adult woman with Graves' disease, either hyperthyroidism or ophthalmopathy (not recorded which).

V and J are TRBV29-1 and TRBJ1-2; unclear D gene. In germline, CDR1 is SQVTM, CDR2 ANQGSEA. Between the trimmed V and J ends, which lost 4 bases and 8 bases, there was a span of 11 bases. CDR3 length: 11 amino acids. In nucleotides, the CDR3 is TGCAGCGTTGTCCCTACTAAAGGCTACACCTTC. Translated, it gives CSVVPTKGYTF.

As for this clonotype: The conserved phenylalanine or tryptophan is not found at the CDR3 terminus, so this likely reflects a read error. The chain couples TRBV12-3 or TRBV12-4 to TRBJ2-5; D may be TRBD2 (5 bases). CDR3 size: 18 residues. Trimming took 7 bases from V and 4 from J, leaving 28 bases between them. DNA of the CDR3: TGTGCCAGCACCCCTTTGAACACCGGGGAGCTGTGGTCAGAGACCCAGTACTGC. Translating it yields CASTPLNTGELWSETQYC.

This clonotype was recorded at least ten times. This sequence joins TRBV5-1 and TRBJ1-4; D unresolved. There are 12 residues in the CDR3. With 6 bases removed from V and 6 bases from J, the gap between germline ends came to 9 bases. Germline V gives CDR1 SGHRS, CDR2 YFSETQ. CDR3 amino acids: CASKRGDEKLFF. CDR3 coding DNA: TGCGCCAGCAAACGTGGGGATGAAAAACTGTTTTTT.

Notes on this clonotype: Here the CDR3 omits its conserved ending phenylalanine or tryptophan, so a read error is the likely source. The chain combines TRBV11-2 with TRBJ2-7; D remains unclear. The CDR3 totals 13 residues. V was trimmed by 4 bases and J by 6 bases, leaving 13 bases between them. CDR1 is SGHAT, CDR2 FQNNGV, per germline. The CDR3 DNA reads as TGTGCCAGCAGCTCTTATCTAACGACCGAGCAGTACCTC. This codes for CASSSYLTTEQYL.

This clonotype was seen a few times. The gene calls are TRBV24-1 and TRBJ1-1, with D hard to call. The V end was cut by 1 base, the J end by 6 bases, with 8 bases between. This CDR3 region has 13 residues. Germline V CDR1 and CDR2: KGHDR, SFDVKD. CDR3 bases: TGTGCCACCAGTGATTTAGGAGGGTCTGAAGCTTTCTTT. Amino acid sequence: CATSDLGGSEAFF.

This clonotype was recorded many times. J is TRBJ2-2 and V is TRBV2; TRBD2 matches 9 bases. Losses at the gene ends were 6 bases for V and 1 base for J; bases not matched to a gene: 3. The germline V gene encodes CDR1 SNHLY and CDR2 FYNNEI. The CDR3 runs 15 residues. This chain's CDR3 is CASSDSGRNTGELFF. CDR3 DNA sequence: TGTGCCAGCAGCGATAGCGGGAGGAACACCGGGGAGCTGTTTTTT.

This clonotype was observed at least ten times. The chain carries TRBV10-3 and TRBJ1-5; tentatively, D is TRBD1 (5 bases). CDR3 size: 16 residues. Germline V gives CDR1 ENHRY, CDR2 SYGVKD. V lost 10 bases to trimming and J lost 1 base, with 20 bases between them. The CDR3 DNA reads TGTGCCACCGCGCGGAGCGGCGGGGGAAGCAATCAGCCCCAGCATTTT. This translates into CATARSGGGSNQPQHF.

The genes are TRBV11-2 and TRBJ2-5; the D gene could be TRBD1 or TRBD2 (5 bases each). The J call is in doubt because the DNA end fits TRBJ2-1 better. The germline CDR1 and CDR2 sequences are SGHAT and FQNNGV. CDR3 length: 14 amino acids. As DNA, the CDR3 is TGTGCCAGCAGCGGCCCAAGGGGAGCCAATGAGCAGTTCTTC. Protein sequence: CASSGPRGANEQFF.